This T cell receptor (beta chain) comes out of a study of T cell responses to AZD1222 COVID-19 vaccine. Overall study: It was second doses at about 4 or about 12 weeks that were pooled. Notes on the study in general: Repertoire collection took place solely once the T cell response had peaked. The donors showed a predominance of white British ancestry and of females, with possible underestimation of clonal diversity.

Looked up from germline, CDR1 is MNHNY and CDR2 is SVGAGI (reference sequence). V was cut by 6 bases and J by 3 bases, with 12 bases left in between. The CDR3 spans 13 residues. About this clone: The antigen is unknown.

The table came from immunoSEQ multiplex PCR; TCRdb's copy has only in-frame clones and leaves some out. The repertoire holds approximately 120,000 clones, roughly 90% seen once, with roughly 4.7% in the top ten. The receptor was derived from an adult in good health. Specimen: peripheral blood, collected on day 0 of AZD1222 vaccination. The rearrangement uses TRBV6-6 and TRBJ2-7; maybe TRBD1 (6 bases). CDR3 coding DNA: TGTGCCAGCAGCGATACAGGGTTCTACGAGCAGTACTTC. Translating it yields CASSDTGFYEQYF.